Given below is one TCR beta chain in context. No antigen is known for it. The same CDR3 arises from other DNA sequences in this sample as well. Terminally differentiated effector memory CD45RA+ cells were excluded from the naive CD8 cells, which were CD45RO-negative and positively selected for CCR7. This entry comes from a study of shared clonotypes between healthy human individuals. Study-wide points: The study generally estimated greater richness for naive than memory subsets.

The repertoire was sequenced with immunoSEQ multiplex PCR; TCRdb's copy has only in-frame clones and lacks some. The repertoire includes millions of clones, about 95% of them detected once, and 1% to 1.3% sits in the top ten. The germline gives CDR1 SGHAT, CDR2 FQNNGV. Trimming shortened V by 0 bases and J by 1 base, and 4 bases separated the two germline ends. The CDR3 contains 13 residues. What was sequenced was naive CD8+ T cells sorted from blood. The TCR sequence derives from a man younger than 35 in good health. This chain uses TRBV11-2 with TRBJ2-7, with no clear D. The DNA of the CDR3 is TGTGCCAGCAGCTTAGAGAGGTCCTACGAGCAGTACTTC. The encoded protein is CASSLERSYEQYF.